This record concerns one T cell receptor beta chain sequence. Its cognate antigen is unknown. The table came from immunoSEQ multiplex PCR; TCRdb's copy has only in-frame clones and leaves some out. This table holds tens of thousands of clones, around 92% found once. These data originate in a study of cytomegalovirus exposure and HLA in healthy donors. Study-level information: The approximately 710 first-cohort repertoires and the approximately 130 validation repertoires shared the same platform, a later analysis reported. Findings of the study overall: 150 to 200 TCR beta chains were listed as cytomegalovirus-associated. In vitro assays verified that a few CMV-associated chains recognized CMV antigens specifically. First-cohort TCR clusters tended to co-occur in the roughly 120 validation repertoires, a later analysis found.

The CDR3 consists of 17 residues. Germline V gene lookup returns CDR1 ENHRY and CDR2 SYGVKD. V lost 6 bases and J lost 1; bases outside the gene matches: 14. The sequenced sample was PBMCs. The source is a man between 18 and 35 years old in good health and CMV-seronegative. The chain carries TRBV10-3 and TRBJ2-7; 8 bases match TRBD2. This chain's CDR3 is CAIRTGTRTSSSYEQYF. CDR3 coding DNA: TGTGCCATCAGGACCGGAACCCGGACTAGCAGTTCCTACGAGCAGTACTTC.